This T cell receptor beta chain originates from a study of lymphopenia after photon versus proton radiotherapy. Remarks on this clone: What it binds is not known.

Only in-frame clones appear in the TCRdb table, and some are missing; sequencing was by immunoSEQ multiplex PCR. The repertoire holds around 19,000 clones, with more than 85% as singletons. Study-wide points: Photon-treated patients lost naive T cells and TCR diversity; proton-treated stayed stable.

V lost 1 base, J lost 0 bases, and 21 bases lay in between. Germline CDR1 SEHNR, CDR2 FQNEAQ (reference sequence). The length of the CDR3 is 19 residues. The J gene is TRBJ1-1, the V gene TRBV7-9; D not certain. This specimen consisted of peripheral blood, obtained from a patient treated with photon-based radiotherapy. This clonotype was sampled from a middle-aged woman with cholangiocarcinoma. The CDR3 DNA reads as TGTGCCAGCAGCTTAGGCGACGGCAGACCTACACTTTTGAACACTGAAGCTTTCTTT. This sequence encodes CASSLGDGRPTLLNTEAFF.